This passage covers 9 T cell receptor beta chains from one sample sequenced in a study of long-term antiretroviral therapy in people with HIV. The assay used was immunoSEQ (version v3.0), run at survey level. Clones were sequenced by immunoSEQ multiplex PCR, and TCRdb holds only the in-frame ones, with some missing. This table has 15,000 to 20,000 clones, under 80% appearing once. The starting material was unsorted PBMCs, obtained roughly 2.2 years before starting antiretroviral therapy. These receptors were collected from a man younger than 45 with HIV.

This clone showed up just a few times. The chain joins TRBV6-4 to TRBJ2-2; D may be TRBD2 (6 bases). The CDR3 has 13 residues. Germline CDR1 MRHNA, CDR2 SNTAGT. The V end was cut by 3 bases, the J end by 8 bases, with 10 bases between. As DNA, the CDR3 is TGTGCCAGCAGTGAACTAGCTACTGGGGAGCTGTTTTTT. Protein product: CASSELATGELFF.

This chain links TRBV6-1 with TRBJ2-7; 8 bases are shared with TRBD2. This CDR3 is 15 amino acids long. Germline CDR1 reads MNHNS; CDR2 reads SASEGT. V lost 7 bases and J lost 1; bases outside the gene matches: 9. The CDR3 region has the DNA TGTGCCAGCAAGACCTTTTCGGGGGGGTCCTACGAGCAGTACTTC. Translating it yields CASKTFSGGSYEQYF.

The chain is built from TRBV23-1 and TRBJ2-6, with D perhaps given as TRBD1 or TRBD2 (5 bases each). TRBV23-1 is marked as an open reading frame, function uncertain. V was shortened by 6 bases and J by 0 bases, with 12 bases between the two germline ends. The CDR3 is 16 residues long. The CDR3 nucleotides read TGCGCCAGCAGCGGGACGTATATCTCTGGGGCCAACGTCCTGACTTTC. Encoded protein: CASSGTYISGANVLTF.

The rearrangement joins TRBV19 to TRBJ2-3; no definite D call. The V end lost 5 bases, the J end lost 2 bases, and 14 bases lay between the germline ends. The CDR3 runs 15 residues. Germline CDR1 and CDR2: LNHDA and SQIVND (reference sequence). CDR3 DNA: TGTGCCAGTAGTTCGCGAGCAGGAACCACAGATACGCAGTATTTT. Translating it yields CASSSRAGTTDTQYF.

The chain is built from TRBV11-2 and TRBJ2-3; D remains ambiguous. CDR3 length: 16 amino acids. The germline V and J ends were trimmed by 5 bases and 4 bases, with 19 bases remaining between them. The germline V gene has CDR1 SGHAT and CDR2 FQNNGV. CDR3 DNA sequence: TGTGCCAGCAGCCCCGGTTGGCTCTACCGGTCAGATACGCAGTATTTT. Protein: CASSPGWLYRSDTQYF.

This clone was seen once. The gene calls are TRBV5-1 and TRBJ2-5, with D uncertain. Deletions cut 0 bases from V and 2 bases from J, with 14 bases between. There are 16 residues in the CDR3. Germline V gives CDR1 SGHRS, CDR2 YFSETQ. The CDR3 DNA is TGCGCCAGCAGCTTGGCGGAACCTCGGGTACAAGAGACCCAGTACTTC. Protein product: CASSLAEPRVQETQYF.

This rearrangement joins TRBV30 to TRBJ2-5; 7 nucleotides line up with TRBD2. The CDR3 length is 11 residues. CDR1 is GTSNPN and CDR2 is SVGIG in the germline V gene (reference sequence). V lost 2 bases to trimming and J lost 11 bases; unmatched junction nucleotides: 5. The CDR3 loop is CAWSHRGEQYF. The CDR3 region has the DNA TGTGCCTGGAGTCACCGGGGGGAGCAGTACTTC.

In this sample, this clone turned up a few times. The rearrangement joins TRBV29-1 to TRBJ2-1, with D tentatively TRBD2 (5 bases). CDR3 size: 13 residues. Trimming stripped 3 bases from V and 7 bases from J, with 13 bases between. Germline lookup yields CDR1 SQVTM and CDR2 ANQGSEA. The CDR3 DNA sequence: TGCAGCGTTGAGGACTGGGCTGGGAATGAGCAGTTCTTC. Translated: CSVEDWAGNEQFF.

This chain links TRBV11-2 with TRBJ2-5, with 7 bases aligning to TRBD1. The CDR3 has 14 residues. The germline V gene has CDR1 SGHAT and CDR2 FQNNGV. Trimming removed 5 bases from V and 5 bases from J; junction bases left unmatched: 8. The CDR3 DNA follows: TGTGCCAGCAGCCAAGGCCAGGGGGATGAGACCCAGTACTTC. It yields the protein CASSQGQGDETQYF.